Listed below are T cell receptor beta chains from one sample, sequenced in a study of blood T cell repertoires in COVID-19. The table came from immunoSEQ multiplex PCR; TCRdb's copy has only in-frame clones and leaves some out. Of about 250,000 clones in the sample, roughly 84% were seen once. The material sequenced was peripheral blood. These receptors originate from a person aged 65-85 years with COVID-19, enrolled during active disease. Both conserved end residues are part of each CDR3. The order of the fields is J gene, V gene, clone size, D gene, CDR3 DNA, CDR3 protein. A D gene is named only where the DNA matches it firmly. Rows give clone size only sometimes, using once, few, many, or a class for an expanded clone.

TRBJ2-1	TRBV4-1	few	.	TGCGCCAGCAGCCAAGAGCGACAGGCGGTGGTATACAATGAGCAGTTCTTC	CASSQERQAVVYNEQFF
TRBJ2-7	TRBV29-1	.	.	TGCAGCGTGGAGGGGACAGCCGAGCAGTACTTC	CSVEGTAEQYF
TRBJ2-7	TRBV5-8	few	.	TGTGCCAGCAGCTTCCGGTCCTACGAGCAGTACTTC	CASSFRSYEQYF
TRBJ1-1	TRBV28	.	TRBD1	TGTGCCAGCAGGCTAAAGGGGGCTGGAAGGAACACTGAAGCTTTCTTT	CASRLKGAGRNTEAFF
TRBJ2-2	TRBV4-3	.	.	TGCGCCAGCAGCCACCAGGGGCCCGGGGAGCTGTTTTTT	CASSHQGPGELFF
TRBJ1-6	TRBV28	.	TRBD1	TGTGCCAGCAGTGACAGGGGGACGGGGTTGGGTTCACCCCTCCACTTT	CASSDRGTGLGSPLHF
TRBJ2-5	TRBV7-2	.	.	TGTGCCAGCAGATTCGCGCAGGGAAGCGAGACCCAGTACTTC	CASRFAQGSETQYF
TRBJ2-7	TRBV12-3/TRBV12-4	.	.	TGTGCCAGCAGTTTGGGACGGGAGTACGAGCAGTACTTC	CASSLGREYEQYF
TRBJ1-3	TRBV29-1	.	.	TGCAGCGTTGGGGGGGAGATATCTGGAAACACCATATATTTT	CSVGGEISGNTIYF
TRBJ2-1	TRBV5-4	.	.	TGTGCCAGCACCAAGCGGGCGTCCTACAATGAGCAGTTCTTC	CASTKRASYNEQFF
TRBJ1-2	TRBV7-2	.	.	TGTGCCAGCAGCCGTCCGGAGACAGGATATGGCTACACCTTC	CASSRPETGYGYTF
TRBJ2-5	TRBV15	.	.	TGTGCCACCAGCGCAGTCAGTAAGCAAGAGACCCAGTACTTC	CATSAVSKQETQYF
TRBJ2-7	TRBV6-5	.	TRBD2	TGTGCCAGCAGGCTAGCGGGAGCCTACGAGCAGTACTTC	CASRLAGAYEQYF
TRBJ1-6	TRBV3-1/TRBV3-2	.	TRBD1	TGTGCCAGCAGCCAAGTAAACAGGGGAGGATCACCCCTCCACTTT	CASSQVNRGGSPLHF
TRBJ2-3	TRBV6-4	.	.	TGTGCCAGCAGTGAAACGACAGTGAGCACAGATACGCAGTATTTT	CASSETTVSTDTQYF
TRBJ2-7	TRBV7-3	.	.	TGTGCCAGCAGCTTGAGCGGAGGCCCGTACGAGCAGTACTTC	CASSLSGGPYEQYF
TRBJ1-1	TRBV5-1	.	.	TGCGCCAGCAGCTTGGACAGGTTGAACACTGAAGCTTTCTTT	CASSLDRLNTEAFF
TRBJ2-4	TRBV20-1	.	TRBD2	TGCAGTGCTAGTGTCCTAGCGGGAGGGCCCCATCTAGCCAAAAACATTCAGTACTTC	CSASVLAGGPHLAKNIQYF
TRBJ2-6	TRBV7-2	.	.	TGTGCCAGCAGCAGAAGAGGCTCTGGGGCCAACGTCCTGACTTTC	CASSRRGSGANVLTF
TRBJ2-7	TRBV5-4	few	.	TGTGCCAGCAGCCTGGACGTACTGACCTACGAGCAGTACTTC	CASSLDVLTYEQYF
TRBJ2-7	TRBV7-9	.	TRBD1	TGTGCCAGCAGCTTCCCGGGACAGGGGGCCTCCTACGAGCAGTACTTC	CASSFPGQGASYEQYF
TRBJ2-7	TRBV5-6	.	TRBD2	TGTGCCAGCAGCTTGCCTAGCGGGATCGAGCAGTACTTC	CASSLPSGIEQYF
TRBJ1-2	TRBV3-1/TRBV3-2	.	.	TGTGCCAGCAGCCAAGAGTCGGGGGGCGCAGTGGGCTACACCTTC	CASSQESGGAVGYTF
TRBJ2-1	TRBV7-3	once	.	TGTGCCAGCAGCTTAGGTATAGCGGAAATCTACAATGAGCAGTTCTTC	CASSLGIAEIYNEQFF
TRBJ2-7	TRBV4-3	.	TRBD2	TGCGCCAGCAGCCAGGGTGCGGGGGGCTTGTCCTACGAGCAGTACTTC	CASSQGAGGLSYEQYF
TRBJ2-3	TRBV24-1	.	.	TGTGCCACCAGCAGGGGATTCACAGATACGCAGTATTTT	CATSRGFTDTQYF
TRBJ2-1	TRBV13	.	.	TGTGCCAGCAGCTCCCCGGGGGGCGGGAGTGAGAATGAGCAGTTCTTC	CASSSPGGGSENEQFF
TRBJ2-3	TRBV5-4	.	TRBD2	TGTGCCAGCAGCTTCTGGGGCGGGAGGGCCGGAGATACGCAGTATTTT	CASSFWGGRAGDTQYF
TRBJ2-5	TRBV7-9	.	TRBD2	TGTGCCAGCAGCCGGACTAGAAGAAGCCCCACCCAAGAGACCCAGTACTTC	CASSRTRRSPTQETQYF
TRBJ2-1	TRBV11-2	.	TRBD2	TGTGCCAGCAGCTTGGGTAGCGGGAGGAACAATGAGCAGTTCTTC	CASSLGSGRNNEQFF
TRBJ1-2	TRBV7-3	.	TRBD1	TGTGCCAGCAGCCCCCCCGGGACAGGGAGCTCCATCGCCTATGGCTACACCTTC	CASSPPGTGSSIAYGYTF
TRBJ1-3	TRBV5-1	once	.	TGCGCCAGCAGCCATGGCAGGGGACCCGCCTCTGGAAACACCATATATTTT	CASSHGRGPASGNTIYF
TRBJ2-5	TRBV10-3	.	.	TGTGCCATCAGTGAGACAGGGACGGAGACCCAGTACTTC	CAISETGTETQYF
TRBJ1-1	TRBV6-2/TRBV6-3	.	.	TGTGCCAGCAGTTTCTTTAGTTCGGAAGCTTTCTTT	CASSFFSSEAFF
TRBJ1-1	TRBV19	.	TRBD1	TGTGCCAGTAGAGGACAGGGTGAAGCTGAAGCTTTCTTT	CASRGQGEAEAFF
TRBJ2-5	TRBV10-2	.	.	TGCGCCAGCTCCGGACAGCGCCAAGAGACCCAGTACTTC	CASSGQRQETQYF
TRBJ1-5	TRBV28	once	.	TGTGCCAGCAGTTATGGGCTGGCCAATCAGCCCCAGCATTTT	CASSYGLANQPQHF
TRBJ2-2	TRBV7-3	.	.	TGTGCCAGCAGCTTAAAAGCCCCCTCCGCGGGGGCCATGAACACCGGGGAGCTGTTTTTT	CASSLKAPSAGAMNTGELFF
TRBJ2-4	TRBV19	.	.	TGTGCCAGTAGTATTCGAGATCTCGCGGCCAAAAACATTCAGTACTTC	CASSIRDLAAKNIQYF
TRBJ2-3	TRBV7-6	.	TRBD2	TGTGCCAGCAGCTTAGGAGCAGGACTAGCGGGGGGGAGCACAGATACGCAGTATTTT	CASSLGAGLAGGSTDTQYF
TRBJ1-4	TRBV5-4	.	TRBD1	TGTGCCAGCAGCTTTAGGGGGCTTGAAAAACTGTTTTTT	CASSFRGLEKLFF
TRBJ2-2	TRBV6-5	.	TRBD2	TGTGCCAGCAGCTCCCTGCGGGGGTGGACCGGGGAGCTGTTTTTT	CASSSLRGWTGELFF
TRBJ2-1	TRBV24-1	.	.	TGTGCCACCAGTGGTAAACAGGGATTAAGCTCCTACAATGAGCAGTTCTTC	CATSGKQGLSSYNEQFF